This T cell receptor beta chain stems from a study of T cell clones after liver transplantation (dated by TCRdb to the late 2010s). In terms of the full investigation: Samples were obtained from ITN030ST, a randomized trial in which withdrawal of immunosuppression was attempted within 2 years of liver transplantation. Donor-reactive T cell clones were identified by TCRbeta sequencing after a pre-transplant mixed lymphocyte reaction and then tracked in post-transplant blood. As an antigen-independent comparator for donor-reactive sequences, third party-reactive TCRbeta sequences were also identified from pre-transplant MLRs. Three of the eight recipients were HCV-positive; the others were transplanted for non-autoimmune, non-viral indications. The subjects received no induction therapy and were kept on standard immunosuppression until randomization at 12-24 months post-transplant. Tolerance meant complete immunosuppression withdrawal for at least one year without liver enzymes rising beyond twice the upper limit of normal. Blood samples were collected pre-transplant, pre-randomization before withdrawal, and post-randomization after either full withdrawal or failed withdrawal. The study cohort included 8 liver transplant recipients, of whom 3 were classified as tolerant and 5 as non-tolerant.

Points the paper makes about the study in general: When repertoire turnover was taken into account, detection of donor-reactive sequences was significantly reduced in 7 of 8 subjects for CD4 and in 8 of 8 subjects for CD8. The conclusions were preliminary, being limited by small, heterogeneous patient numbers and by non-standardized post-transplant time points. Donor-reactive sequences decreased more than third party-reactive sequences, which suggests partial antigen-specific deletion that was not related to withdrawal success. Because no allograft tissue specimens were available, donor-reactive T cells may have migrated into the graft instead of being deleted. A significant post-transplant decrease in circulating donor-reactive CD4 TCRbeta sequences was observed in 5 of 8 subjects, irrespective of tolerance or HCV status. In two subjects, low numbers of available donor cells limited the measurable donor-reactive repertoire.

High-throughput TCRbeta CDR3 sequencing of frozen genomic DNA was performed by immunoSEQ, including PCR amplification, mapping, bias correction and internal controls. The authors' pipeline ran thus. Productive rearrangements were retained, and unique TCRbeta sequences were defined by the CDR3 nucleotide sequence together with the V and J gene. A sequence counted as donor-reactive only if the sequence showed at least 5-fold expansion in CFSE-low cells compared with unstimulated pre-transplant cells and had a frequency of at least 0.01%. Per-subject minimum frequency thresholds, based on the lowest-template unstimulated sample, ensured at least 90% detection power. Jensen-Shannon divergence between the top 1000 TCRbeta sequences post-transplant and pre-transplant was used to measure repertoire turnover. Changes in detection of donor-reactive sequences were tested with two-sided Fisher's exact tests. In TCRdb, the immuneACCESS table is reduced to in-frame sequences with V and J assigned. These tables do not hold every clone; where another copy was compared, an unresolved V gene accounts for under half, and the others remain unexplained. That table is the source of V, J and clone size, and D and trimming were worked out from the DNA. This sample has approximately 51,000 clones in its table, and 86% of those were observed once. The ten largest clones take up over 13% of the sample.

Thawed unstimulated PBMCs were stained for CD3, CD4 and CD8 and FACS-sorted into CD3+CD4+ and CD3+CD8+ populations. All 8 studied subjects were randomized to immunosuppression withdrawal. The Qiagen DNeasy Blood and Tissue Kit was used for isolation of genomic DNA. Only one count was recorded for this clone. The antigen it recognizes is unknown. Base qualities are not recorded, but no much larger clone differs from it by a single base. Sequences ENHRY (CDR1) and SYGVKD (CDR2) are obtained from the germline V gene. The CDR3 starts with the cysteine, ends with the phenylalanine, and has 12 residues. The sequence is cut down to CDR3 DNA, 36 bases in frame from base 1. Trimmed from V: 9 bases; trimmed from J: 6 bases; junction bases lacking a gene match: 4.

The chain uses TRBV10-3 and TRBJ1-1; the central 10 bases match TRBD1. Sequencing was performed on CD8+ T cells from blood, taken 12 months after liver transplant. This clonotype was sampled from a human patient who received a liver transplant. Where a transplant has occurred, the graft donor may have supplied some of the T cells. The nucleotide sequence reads TGTGCCATTCGACAGGGGGCCGCTGAAGCTTTCTTT. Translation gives CAIRQGAAEAFF.